This T cell receptor (beta chain) was sequenced during a study of blood T cells in healthy people across ages. Germline lookup yields CDR1 MNHEY and CDR2 SVGEGT. The CDR3 covers 16 residues. Trimming cost V 6 bases and J 5 bases, with 19 bases left between them. Then a second PCR, running roughly 7 to 11 cycles, was carried out with a sample-barcoded 5' primer and a J-beta primer mix. Tagging of each cDNA molecule was performed by a template-switch adaptor with 12 random nucleotides. MiXCR, applied by TCRdb to the 5' RACE reads, yields one record per CDR3 protein. The repertoire holds around 800,000 distinct CDR3 sequences, with 55% to 65% as singletons.

This TCR derives from a man between 25 and 39 years old in good health. The chain carries TRBV6-2 or TRBV6-3 and TRBJ1-4; perhaps TRBD1 as D (5 bases). The sequenced sample was blood. This chain's CDR3 is CASSSGTGLENEKLFF. DNA of the CDR3: TGTGCCAGCAGCTCCGGGACCGGACTAGAAAATGAAAAACTGTTTTTT.